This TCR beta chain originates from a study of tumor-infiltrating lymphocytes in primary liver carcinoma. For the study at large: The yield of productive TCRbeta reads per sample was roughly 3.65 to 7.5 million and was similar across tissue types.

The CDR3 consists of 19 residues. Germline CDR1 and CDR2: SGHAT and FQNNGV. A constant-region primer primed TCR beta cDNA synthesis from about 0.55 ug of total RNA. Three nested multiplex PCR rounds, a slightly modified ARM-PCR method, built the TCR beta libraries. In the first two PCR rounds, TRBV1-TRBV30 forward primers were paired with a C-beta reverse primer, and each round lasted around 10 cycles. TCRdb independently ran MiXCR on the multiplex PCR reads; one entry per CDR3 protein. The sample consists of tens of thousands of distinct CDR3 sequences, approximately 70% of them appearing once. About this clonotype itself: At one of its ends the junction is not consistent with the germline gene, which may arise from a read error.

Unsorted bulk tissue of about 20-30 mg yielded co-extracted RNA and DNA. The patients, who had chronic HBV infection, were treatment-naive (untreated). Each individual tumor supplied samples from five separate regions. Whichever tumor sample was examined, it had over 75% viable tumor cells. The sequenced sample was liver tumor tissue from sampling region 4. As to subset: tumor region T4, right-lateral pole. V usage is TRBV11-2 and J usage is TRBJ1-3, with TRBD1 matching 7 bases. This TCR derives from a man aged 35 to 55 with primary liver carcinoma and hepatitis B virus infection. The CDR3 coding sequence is TGTGGCAGCAGCCCCCGGGTTCGCTCCGACAGGGTGCCTGGACACACCATATATTTT. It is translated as CGSSPRVRSDRVPGHTIYF.